The 17 T cell receptor beta chains in this list originate from one sample, sequenced in a study of blood T cell repertoires in COVID-19. Sequenced by immunoSEQ multiplex PCR; TCRdb stores in-frame clones only, minus some. The sample has roughly 60,000 clones; more than 85% are singletons. Sequencing used peripheral blood. These TCRs come from a man aged 50 to 60 with active COVID-19.

The gene calls are TRBV2 and TRBJ2-3, with a tentative D call TRBD2 (6 bases). The CDR3 has 17 residues. Germline CDR1 is SNHLY and CDR2 is FYNNEI. The V end was cut by 3 bases, the J end by 2 bases, with 18 bases between. The CDR3 here is CASSDSMGLPTTDTQYF. For the CDR3, the DNA is TGTGCCAGCAGTGACAGCATGGGACTTCCGACCACAGATACGCAGTATTTT.

This clone was observed once. The CDR3, as DNA: TGTGCCAGCAGCCCGCTAGCGGGAGGCTCCTACGAGCAGTACTTC. Encoded protein: CASSPLAGGSYEQYF. V gene TRBV3-1 (or the pseudogene TRBV3-2) combines with J gene TRBJ2-7; 11 bases agree with TRBD2. The J segment lost 0 bases and the V segment lost 4 bases, leaving 2 bases of the junction unmatched. Germline values: CDR1 LGHDT, CDR2 YNNKEL (reference sequence). The CDR3 extends over 15 amino acids.

This clone came up a few times. This sequence joins TRBV30 and TRBJ1-6, with a weak D call TRBD1 (5 bases). The CDR3 has 14 amino acids. V shed 3 bases and J shed 6 bases, with 12 bases lying between them. The germline CDR1 and CDR2 sequences are GTSNPN and SVGIG (reference sequence). This CDR3 is CAWSIQGGNSPLHF. The CDR3 coding sequence is TGTGCCTGGAGCATCCAGGGTGGTAATTCACCCCTCCACTTT.

The V and J genes are TRBV27 and TRBJ2-7; D perhaps matches TRBD1 (6 bases). V was clipped by 5 bases and J by 7 bases, with 18 bases between them. The CDR3 contains 14 residues. CDR1 and CDR2 from the germline V gene are MNHEY and SMNVEV (reference sequence). Here the CDR3 DNA reads TGTGCCAGCAGTCGCTACACAGGGAAATTTGAGCAGTACTTC. Its protein product is CASSRYTGKFEQYF.

As DNA, the CDR3 is TGCGCCAGCAGCGGGGACACAGTGAACACTGAAGCTTTCTTT. This encodes CASSGDTVNTEAFF. This chain links TRBV5-1 with TRBJ1-1; maybe TRBD1 (6 bases). The length of the CDR3 is 14 residues. V dropped 4 bases and J dropped 0 bases, with 10 bases sitting between them. CDR1 and CDR2 (germline): SGHRS, YFSETQ.

The chain recombines TRBV19 with TRBJ1-2; maybe TRBD1 (6 bases). Looked up from germline, CDR1 is LNHDA and CDR2 is SQIVND (reference sequence). There are 14 residues in the CDR3. The germline V and J ends were trimmed by 3 bases and 6 bases, with 14 bases remaining between them. CDR3 sequence reads: CASSIRGQGNGYTF. DNA of the CDR3: TGTGCCAGTAGTATTCGGGGCCAGGGGAATGGCTACACCTTC.

The rearrangement joins TRBV30 to TRBJ1-2; D gene uncertain. V was cut by 1 base and J by 1 base, with 10 bases left in between. Germline V lookup: CDR1 GTSNPN, CDR2 SVGIG (reference sequence). The CDR3 sequence is 14 residues long. DNA of the CDR3: TGTGCCTGGAGTGAAGAGCACCTTAACTATGGCTACACCTTC. Its translation is CAWSEEHLNYGYTF.

CDR3: CASSNAGVGAGYEQYF. In DNA form, the CDR3 reads TGCGCCAGCAGCAACGCCGGGGTGGGGGCTGGTTACGAGCAGTACTTC. The gene calls are TRBV5-1 and TRBJ2-7; D possibly corresponds to TRBD1 (6 bases). The V gene's germline CDR1 is SGHRS and CDR2 YFSETQ. V was clipped by 4 bases and J by 4 bases, with 21 bases between them. The CDR3 contains 16 residues.

V usage is TRBV5-1 and J usage is TRBJ1-1; maybe TRBD1 (6 bases). V shed 0 bases and J shed 0 bases, with 9 bases lying between them. The V gene's germline CDR1 is SGHRS and CDR2 YFSETQ. The CDR3 totals 15 residues. CDR3: CASSLVGHMNTEAFF. The CDR3 DNA sequence: TGCGCCAGCAGCTTGGTGGGACATATGAACACTGAAGCTTTCTTT.

The chain couples TRBV5-1 to TRBJ1-1; TRBD1 matches 11 bases. The CDR3 length is 14 residues. After removal of 3 bases from V and 7 bases from J, the junction contained 5 bases not matched to a gene. Germline-derived CDR1 and CDR2 are SGHRS and YFSETQ. Here the CDR3 reads CASSWTGGAGEAFF. In DNA form, the CDR3 reads TGCGCCAGCAGCTGGACAGGGGGCGCGGGTGAAGCTTTCTTT.

The chain is built from TRBV5-1 and TRBJ1-1, with 7 nucleotides matching TRBD1. V dropped 7 bases and J dropped 6; count of bases not matched to a gene: 12. Looked up from germline, CDR1 is SGHRS and CDR2 is YFSETQ. The CDR3 has 14 residues. This CDR3 reads CASGPGGGEAEAFF. The DNA for the CDR3 is TGCGCCAGCGGTCCCGGAGGGGGCGAGGCTGAAGCTTTCTTT. The full variable domain, rest sourced from reference TRBV5-1 and TRBJ1-1, is KAGVTQTPRYLIKTRGQQVTLSCSPISGHRSVSWYQQTPGQGLQFLFEYFSETQRNKGNFPGRFSGRQFSNSRSEMNVSTLELGDSALYLCASGPGGGEAEAFFGQGTRLTVV.

The J gene is TRBJ2-4, the V gene TRBV2; D is perhaps TRBD2 (6 bases). The CDR3 extends over 15 amino acids. Germline loops: CDR1 SNHLY, CDR2 FYNNEI. Trimming removed 6 bases at V and 0 bases at J, with 12 bases between. The CDR3 region is CASSRDSLAKNIQYF. The DNA of the CDR3 is TGTGCCAGCAGCCGGGACTCGCTAGCCAAAAACATTCAGTACTTC.

The chain links TRBV5-6 to TRBJ2-7; D possibly corresponds to TRBD1 (6 bases). Germline-derived CDR1 and CDR2 are SGHDT and YYEEEE. With 1 base removed from V and 4 bases from J, the gap between germline ends came to 12 bases. This CDR3 contains 14 residues. The CDR3 DNA reads TGTGCCAGCAGCTTGAGAGGGGGAGCATACGAGCAGTACTTC. This codes for CASSLRGGAYEQYF.

Worth noting for this clone: One end of the junction varies from germline; a read error may be responsible. This chain connects TRBV6-1 to TRBJ1-1, with TRBD1 as a possible D gene (5 bases). The CDR3 is 13 residues long. Germline CDR1 MNHNS, CDR2 SASEGT. The CDR3 is CASIETGNTEAFF. In DNA, the CDR3 is TGTGCCAGCATTGAAACAGGGAACACTGAAGCTTTCTTT.

This chain uses TRBV10-3 with TRBJ1-4; no clear D. CDR1 is ENHRY and CDR2 is SYGVKD in the germline V gene. The CDR3 length is 13 residues. Trimming removed 0 bases from V and 14 bases from J, with 13 bases in between. The CDR3 nucleotides are TGTGCCATCAGTGAGTCTTCTGGGCAGGCGCTGTTTTTT. This sequence encodes CAISESSGQALFF.

This chain uses TRBV28 with TRBJ2-3; maybe TRBD1 (6 bases). The CDR3 spans 17 residues. The germline V and J ends were trimmed by 4 bases and 0 bases, with 17 bases remaining between them. Germline loops: CDR1 MDHEN, CDR2 SYDVKM. In nucleotides, the CDR3 is TGTGCCAGCAGTTCCACAGGGACCCTCTTCAGCACAGATACGCAGTATTTT. This translates into CASSSTGTLFSTDTQYF.

The rearrangement uses TRBV4-3 and TRBJ2-2; 9 bases line up with TRBD2. Trimming removed 0 bases from V and 8 bases from J; junction bases left unmatched: 4. Germline loops: CDR1 LGHNA, CDR2 YSLEER. This CDR3 comprises 15 residues. This CDR3 reads CASSQDSSGAGELFF. CDR3 coding DNA: TGCGCCAGCAGCCAAGACTCTAGCGGGGCAGGGGAGCTGTTTTTT.